This is a list of T cell receptor beta chains from one sample in a study of beta chain features in type 1 diabetes. Clones were read by immunoSEQ multiplex PCR, and TCRdb kept only the in-frame ones, dropping some. The sample includes hundreds of thousands of clones, around an eighth of them seen just once. Sequencing was done on a sample of naive CD4+ T cells from blood. The source of these receptors is a man between 18 and 29 years old with type 1 diabetes. Each CDR3 is given with its conserved first and last residue. The D gene is left open where the match is weak. Clone size is not always given. Where it is, it says once, few, many or a class for expanded clones.

d_gene: TRBD1; v_gene: TRBV13; j_gene: TRBJ1-1; len: 15; abundance: few; CDR3aa: CASSRLGTVNTEAFF; CDR3nt: TGTGCCAGCAGCCGCCTCGGGACAGTGAACACTGAAGCTTTCTTT
d_gene: -; v_gene: TRBV5-1; j_gene: TRBJ1-1; len: 13; abundance: few; CDR3aa: CASSLEGWDEAFF; CDR3nt: TGCGCCAGCAGCTTGGAAGGGTGGGATGAAGCTTTCTTT
d_gene: TRBD1; v_gene: TRBV6-1; j_gene: TRBJ2-5; len: 15; abundance: few; CDR3aa: CASSEGGGSSETQYF; CDR3nt: TGTGCCAGCAGTGAAGGAGGGGGCTCATCGGAGACCCAGTACTTC
d_gene: TRBD2; v_gene: TRBV28; j_gene: TRBJ2-5; len: 18; abundance: few; CDR3aa: CASSSLGTSGGPRETQYF; CDR3nt: TGTGCCAGCAGTTCCCTCGGGACTAGCGGGGGCCCAAGGGAGACCCAGTACTTC
d_gene: TRBD1; v_gene: TRBV9; j_gene: TRBJ2-2; len: 16; abundance: few; CDR3aa: CASSRDRAVGTGELFF; CDR3nt: TGTGCCAGCAGCCGGGACAGGGCAGTAGGCACCGGGGAGCTGTTTTTT
d_gene: -; v_gene: TRBV5-6; j_gene: TRBJ2-5; len: 14; abundance: -; CDR3aa: CASSLGVQIETQYF; CDR3nt: TGTGCCAGCAGCTTGGGGGTTCAAATAGAGACCCAGTACTTC
d_gene: -; v_gene: TRBV30; j_gene: TRBJ1-1; len: 17; abundance: -; CDR3aa: CAWSVSRTPSKNTEAFF; CDR3nt: TGTGCCTGGAGTGTATCCAGAACCCCGAGTAAGAACACTGAAGCTTTCTTT
d_gene: -; v_gene: TRBV15; j_gene: TRBJ1-2; len: 12; abundance: few; CDR3aa: CATSRDSSGYTF; CDR3nt: TGTGCCACCAGCAGAGATTCTTCGGGCTACACCTTC
d_gene: TRBD1; v_gene: TRBV4-1; j_gene: TRBJ1-2; len: 18; abundance: -; CDR3aa: CASSQGNRGRTRVDGYTF; CDR3nt: TGCGCCAGCAGCCAAGGTAACAGGGGAAGGACTAGGGTCGACGGCTACACCTTC
d_gene: TRBD2; v_gene: TRBV5-1; j_gene: TRBJ2-5; len: 16; abundance: -; CDR3aa: CASSLALAGKSETQYF; CDR3nt: TGCGCCAGCAGCTTGGCTCTAGCGGGCAAATCGGAGACCCAGTACTTC
d_gene: -; v_gene: TRBV9; j_gene: TRBJ2-3; len: 15; abundance: -; CDR3aa: CASSQTLGGTDTQYF; CDR3nt: TGTGCCAGCAGCCAGACGTTGGGGGGCACAGATACGCAGTATTTT
d_gene: TRBD1; v_gene: TRBV7-2; j_gene: TRBJ1-4; len: 14; abundance: -; CDR3aa: CASSAGQGNEKLFF; CDR3nt: TGTGCCAGCAGCGCGGGACAGGGCAATGAAAAACTGTTTTTT
d_gene: TRBD1; v_gene: TRBV7-8; j_gene: TRBJ2-3; len: 16; abundance: -; CDR3aa: CASSLAGQILTDTQYF; CDR3nt: TGTGCCAGCAGCTTAGCGGGACAGATCCTCACAGATACGCAGTATTTT
d_gene: -; v_gene: TRBV30; j_gene: TRBJ1-1; len: 18; abundance: few; CDR3aa: CAWRTRPGVKRGNTEAFF; CDR3nt: TGTGCCTGGAGGACGCGACCAGGGGTTAAGAGGGGGAACACTGAAGCTTTCTTT
d_gene: -; v_gene: TRBV6-1; j_gene: TRBJ1-5; len: 17; abundance: -; CDR3aa: CASSEGGFRVGNQPQHF; CDR3nt: TGTGCCAGCAGTGAAGGAGGGTTCCGGGTTGGAAATCAGCCCCAGCATTTT
d_gene: -; v_gene: TRBV5-8; j_gene: TRBJ2-1; len: 17; abundance: few; CDR3aa: CASSSLRRDDTYNEQFF; CDR3nt: TGTGCCAGCAGCTCCCTGAGGAGGGACGACACCTACAATGAGCAGTTCTTC
d_gene: -; v_gene: TRBV7-9; j_gene: TRBJ1-1; len: 16; abundance: -; CDR3aa: CASSLAELQGSAEAFF; CDR3nt: TGTGCTAGCAGCTTAGCGGAGTTGCAGGGATCCGCTGAAGCTTTCTTT
d_gene: TRBD1; v_gene: TRBV18; j_gene: TRBJ1-5; len: 13; abundance: -; CDR3aa: CASSGTGNQPQHF; CDR3nt: TGTGCCAGCTCTGGGACAGGGAATCAGCCCCAGCATTTT
d_gene: -; v_gene: TRBV27; j_gene: TRBJ2-1; len: 14; abundance: -; CDR3aa: CASSLGVPYNEQFF; CDR3nt: TGTGCCAGCAGTTTGGGCGTTCCTTACAATGAGCAGTTCTTC
d_gene: -; v_gene: TRBV6-1; j_gene: TRBJ2-1; len: 13; abundance: few; CDR3aa: CASSYVSEDEQFF; CDR3nt: TGTGCCAGCAGTTATGTGTCCGAGGATGAGCAGTTCTTC
d_gene: -; v_gene: TRBV25-1; j_gene: TRBJ2-1; len: 14; abundance: -; CDR3aa: CASSEGNSYNEQFF; CDR3nt: TGTGCCAGCAGTGAGGGAAACTCCTACAATGAGCAGTTCTTC
d_gene: -; v_gene: TRBV30; j_gene: TRBJ1-1; len: 12; abundance: few; CDR3aa: CAWSVQGAEAFF; CDR3nt: TGTGCCTGGAGTGTACAGGGAGCTGAAGCTTTCTTT
d_gene: TRBD1; v_gene: TRBV27; j_gene: TRBJ2-7; len: 13; abundance: few; CDR3aa: CASRVTGSYEQYF; CDR3nt: TGTGCCAGCAGGGTGACAGGGAGTTACGAGCAGTACTTC
d_gene: TRBD2; v_gene: TRBV28; j_gene: TRBJ2-7; len: 14; abundance: few; CDR3aa: CASISGAPEYEQYF; CDR3nt: TGTGCCAGCATCAGCGGGGCCCCCGAATACGAGCAGTACTTC
d_gene: -; v_gene: TRBV30; j_gene: TRBJ1-5; len: 15; abundance: few; CDR3aa: CAWSVGFSANQPQHF; CDR3nt: TGTGCCTGGAGTGTTGGATTCTCGGCCAATCAGCCCCAGCATTTT
d_gene: -; v_gene: TRBV15; j_gene: TRBJ2-5; len: 17; abundance: -; CDR3aa: CATSRDLQGRVQETQYF; CDR3nt: TGTGCCACCAGCAGAGATCTTCAGGGGAGAGTCCAAGAGACCCAGTACTTC
d_gene: -; v_gene: TRBV2; j_gene: TRBJ1-2; len: 13; abundance: -; CDR3aa: CASRDNLYYGYTF; CDR3nt: TGTGCCAGCAGGGACAACCTATACTATGGCTACACCTTC
d_gene: -; v_gene: TRBV5-6; j_gene: TRBJ2-3; len: 15; abundance: few; CDR3aa: CASRLRGDGTDTQYF; CDR3nt: TGTGCCAGCAGGTTGAGAGGGGATGGCACAGATACGCAGTATTTT
d_gene: TRBD2; v_gene: TRBV18; j_gene: TRBJ2-7; len: 15; abundance: -; CDR3aa: CASSPGREGSYEQYF; CDR3nt: TGTGCCAGCTCACCAGGGAGGGAGGGATCCTACGAGCAGTACTTC
d_gene: TRBD2; v_gene: TRBV15; j_gene: TRBJ2-3; len: 16; abundance: once; CDR3aa: CATSKRLAGYTDTQYF; CDR3nt: TGTGCCACCAGCAAGAGACTAGCGGGGTACACAGATACGCAGTATTTT
d_gene: TRBD1; v_gene: TRBV2; j_gene: TRBJ2-6; len: 16; abundance: few; CDR3aa: CATRRDSASGANVLTF; CDR3nt: TGTGCCACCCGTCGGGACAGCGCCTCTGGGGCCAACGTCCTGACTTTC
d_gene: -; v_gene: TRBV15; j_gene: TRBJ2-2; len: 14; abundance: -; CDR3aa: CATSSGGWTGELFF; CDR3nt: TGTGCCACCAGCAGTGGAGGGTGGACCGGGGAGCTGTTTTTT
d_gene: -; v_gene: TRBV7-9; j_gene: TRBJ2-1; len: 15; abundance: few; CDR3aa: CASSARGSSYNEQFF; CDR3nt: TGTGCCAGCAGCGCTCGGGGGAGCTCCTACAATGAGCAGTTCTTC
d_gene: -; v_gene: TRBV2; j_gene: TRBJ2-2; len: 13; abundance: -; CDR3aa: CASSEFVDGELFF; CDR3nt: TGTGCCAGCAGTGAATTCGTGGACGGGGAGCTGTTTTTT
d_gene: TRBD1; v_gene: TRBV27; j_gene: TRBJ2-1; len: 16; abundance: few; CDR3aa: CASSLKVGTGVSEQFF; CDR3nt: TGTGCCAGCAGTTTAAAGGTTGGGACAGGGGTCAGTGAGCAGTTCTTC
d_gene: -; v_gene: TRBV5-1; j_gene: TRBJ2-1; len: 17; abundance: few; CDR3aa: CASSLVGGTEIYNEQFF; CDR3nt: TGCGCCAGCAGCTTGGTAGGAGGGACAGAGATCTACAATGAGCAGTTCTTC
d_gene: TRBD2; v_gene: TRBV27; j_gene: TRBJ2-7; len: 14; abundance: few; CDR3aa: CASSSTSGGDEQYF; CDR3nt: TGTGCCAGCAGCTCGACTAGCGGGGGTGACGAGCAGTACTTC
d_gene: -; v_gene: TRBV28; j_gene: TRBJ2-3; len: 15; abundance: few; CDR3aa: CASSWRPSGADTQYF; CDR3nt: TGTGCCAGCAGTTGGCGACCCTCAGGGGCAGATACGCAGTATTTT
d_gene: -; v_gene: TRBV10-2; j_gene: TRBJ2-1; len: 11; abundance: few; CDR3aa: CASSENGKQFF; CDR3nt: TGCGCCAGCAGTGAGAACGGGAAGCAGTTCTTC
d_gene: -; v_gene: TRBV28; j_gene: TRBJ1-2; len: 12; abundance: few; CDR3aa: CATQVGSRGYTF; CDR3nt: TGTGCCACCCAAGTAGGGTCCCGTGGCTACACCTTC
d_gene: -; v_gene: TRBV29-1; j_gene: TRBJ1-3; len: 15; abundance: few; CDR3aa: CSVEALSGAGNTIYF; CDR3nt: TGCAGCGTTGAAGCTTTATCGGGGGCTGGAAACACCATATATTTT
d_gene: TRBD1; v_gene: TRBV13; j_gene: TRBJ2-7; len: 14; abundance: few; CDR3aa: CASSSGTGGYEQYF; CDR3nt: TGTGCCAGCAGCTCCGGGACAGGGGGATACGAGCAGTACTTC
d_gene: -; v_gene: TRBV6-5; j_gene: TRBJ1-2; len: 14; abundance: -; CDR3aa: CASSYSQGTYGYTF; CDR3nt: TGTGCCAGCAGTTACTCCCAGGGAACCTATGGCTACACCTTC
d_gene: -; v_gene: TRBV7-9; j_gene: TRBJ1-2; len: 14; abundance: -; CDR3aa: CASSPGGLSYGYTF; CDR3nt: TGTGCCAGCAGCCCCGGAGGGCTCAGCTATGGCTACACCTTC
d_gene: -; v_gene: TRBV5-4; j_gene: TRBJ1-2; len: 11; abundance: few; CDR3aa: CASSSPYGYTF; CDR3nt: TGTGCCAGCAGCTCCCCCTATGGCTACACCTTC